The 9 T cell receptor beta chains reported below all come from one sample, sequenced in a study of T cells in Graves' hyperthyroidism and ophthalmopathy. Amplification targeted TCR beta CDR3 regions from RNA transcripts. The HTBI primer set was used in a first-round RT-PCR of the TCR CDR3. MiXCR was run by TCRdb on the multiplex PCR reads, yielding one entry per CDR3 protein. Among about 290,000 distinct CDR3 sequences, 15% to 20% were seen once, and the ten largest hold around 58%. The sample taken for sequencing was blood. These receptors were collected from an older woman with Graves' ophthalmopathy.

This clonotype appeared many times. The chain combines TRBV5-6 with TRBJ1-1; no clear D gene. The CDR3 loop spans 14 amino acids. Germline-derived CDR1 and CDR2 are SGHDT and YYEEEE. V was clipped by 1 base and J by 0 bases, with 7 bases between them. CDR3 sequence reads: CASSLSPLNTEAFF. For the CDR3, the DNA is TGTGCCAGCAGCTTGTCCCCCCTGAACACTGAAGCTTTCTTT.

This clonotype was counted ten times or more. The chain has TRBV6-1 and TRBJ1-2, with a tentative D call TRBD1 (5 bases). V shed 7 bases and J shed 4 bases, with 16 bases lying between them. CDR3 length: 14 residues. CDR1 and CDR2 from the germline V gene are MNHNS and SASEGT. CDR3 region: CASTPAGVPYGYTF. CDR3 DNA sequence: TGTGCCAGCACTCCAGCGGGGGTTCCCTATGGCTACACCTTC.

Ten or more counts support this clonotype. CDR3 region: CSAREDENTEAFF. CDR3 coding DNA: TGCAGTGCTAGAGAAGACGAGAACACTGAAGCTTTCTTT. V is TRBV20-1 and J is TRBJ1-1; D is unresolved. There are 13 residues in the CDR3. Trimming took off 0 bases at V and 1 base at J, with 6 bases between the two ends. The germline V gene encodes CDR1 DFQATT and CDR2 SNEGSKA (reference sequence).

The table lists this clonotype with many counts. The chain recombines TRBV20-1 with TRBJ1-5; tentatively, D is TRBD1 (6 bases). The germline gives CDR1 DFQATT, CDR2 SNEGSKA (reference sequence). This CDR3 comprises 13 residues. Trimming stripped 5 bases from V and 4 bases from J, with 12 bases between. DNA of the CDR3: TGCAGTGCTGGGGGCAGAGCGAATCAGCCCCAGCATTTT. This translates into CSAGGRANQPQHF.

This clonotype was counted at least ten times. The chain is built from TRBV2 and TRBJ1-6, with 7 bases matching TRBD1. The CDR3 runs 15 residues. V lost 4 bases and J lost 9; bases outside the gene matches: 9. Germline CDR1 reads SNHLY; CDR2 reads FYNNEI. CDR3 DNA sequence: TGTGCCAGCAGTGCGGGCAGGGGGTATGGTTCACCCCTCCACTTT. Protein: CASSAGRGYGSPLHF.

The chain employs TRBV29-1 and TRBJ1-2; D perhaps matches TRBD1 (6 bases). Germline CDR1 SQVTM, CDR2 ANQGSEA. The CDR3 loop spans 12 amino acids. The V and J ends lost 3 bases and 4 bases respectively, with 9 bases between them. Here the CDR3 DNA reads TGCAGCGTTGAGGACAGTTTCTATGGCTACACCTTC. Protein sequence: CSVEDSFYGYTF.

The V call is TRBV5-8, the J call TRBJ2-2, with 13 bases lining up with TRBD2. Germline V gene sequence: CDR1 SGHTS, CDR2 YDEGEE. There are 20 residues in the CDR3. V was pared by 0 bases and J by 5 bases, with 13 bases of the junction left unmatched. CDR3 DNA: TGTGCCAGCAGCTTGGCTCTGACTAGCGGGGGGCCGCAAGGGACCGGGGAGCTGTTTTTT. The encoded protein is CASSLALTSGGPQGTGELFF.

This clonotype was picked up many times. The rearrangement uses TRBV9 and TRBJ2-1; a weak D match, TRBD1 (5 bases). The germline V gene has CDR1 SGDLS and CDR2 YYNGEE. V was cut by 0 bases and J by 6 bases, with 13 bases left in between. This CDR3 spans 15 amino acids. The CDR3 coding sequence is TGTGCCAGCAGCGTAGAGGGGTGGAGTACCAATGAGCAGTTCTTC. Translation gives CASSVEGWSTNEQFF.

This clonotype was counted between two and nine times. J is TRBJ2-3 and V is TRBV9; tentatively, D is TRBD2 (6 bases). The germline V gene encodes CDR1 SGDLS and CDR2 YYNGEE. Deletions cut 4 bases from V and 0 bases from J, with 15 bases between. This CDR3 has 16 amino acids. CDR3 DNA sequence: TGTGCCAGCAGCACCCAAGCGGGTCCGAGCACAGATACGCAGTATTTT. As protein: CASSTQAGPSTDTQYF. The whole variable domain, filled in from reference TRBV9 and TRBJ2-3, reads DSGVTQTPKHLITATGQRVTLRCSPRSGDLSVYWYQQSLDQGLQFLIQYYNGEERAKGNILERFSAQQFPDLHSELNLSSLELGDSALYFCASSTQAGPSTDTQYFGPGTRLTVL.